Following are 29 T cell receptor beta chains from one sample sequenced in a study of T cell changes during pregnancy in multiple sclerosis. Data came from immunoSEQ multiplex PCR; TCRdb stores just in-frame clones and leaves some out. Among about 75,000 clones listed, under 95% were seen once. The sample consisted of CD4+ T cells from peripheral blood mononuclear cells, taken before pregnancy. The receptor source for this set is a female donor with multiple sclerosis, enrolled in a pregnancy study.

This clone was seen ten or more times. The chain couples TRBV5-1 to TRBJ2-1; 9 bases map to TRBD1. The CDR3 covers 14 residues. The germline CDR1 and CDR2 sequences are SGHRS and YFSETQ. Trimming took 0 bases from V and 9 from J; bases not matched to a gene: 4. The CDR3: CASSLAQGAGEQFF. CDR3 DNA: TGCGCCAGCAGCTTGGCACAGGGGGCTGGTGAGCAGTTCTTC.

The chain uses TRBV15 and TRBJ2-1, with D tentatively TRBD1 (5 bases). Germline CDR1 reads LNHNV; CDR2 reads YYDKDF (reference sequence). This CDR3 is 17 amino acids long. V shed 4 bases and J shed 7 bases, with 23 bases lying between them. CDR3 protein: CATSTVGLLGGRNEQFF. CDR3 sequence (DNA): TGTGCCACCAGCACCGTGGGGCTCCTCGGCGGACGGAATGAGCAGTTCTTC.

This chain joins TRBV7-3 and TRBJ2-2; TRBD1 might be the D (6 bases). Germline lookup yields CDR1 SGHTA and CDR2 FQGTGA. The CDR3 totals 17 residues. Trimming pared 1 base from V and 0 bases from J, leaving 12 bases between. CDR3: CASSLRGQTSNTGELFF. The CDR3 DNA reads as TGTGCCAGCAGCTTAAGGGGACAAACTTCGAACACCGGGGAGCTGTTTTTT.

V is TRBV11-3 and J is TRBJ1-4, with D perhaps TRBD1 (5 bases). The CDR3 is made up of 13 amino acids. V was shortened by 3 bases and J by 7 bases, with 9 bases between the two germline ends. Germline V gene lookup returns CDR1 SGHNT and CDR2 YENEEA. The CDR3: CASSFSGSEKLFF. In DNA form, the CDR3 reads TGTGCCAGCAGCTTTTCAGGGTCTGAAAAACTGTTTTTT.

CDR3 residues: CASRLGGQQSEQYF. In nucleotides, the CDR3 is TGTGCCAGCAGACTAGGGGGACAGCAGTCCGAGCAGTACTTC. V is TRBV13 and J is TRBJ2-7, with 7 bases matching TRBD1. Germline trimming cut 6 bases from V and 6 bases from J; bases unmatched to any gene: 11. The CDR3 contains 14 residues. Germline V lookup: CDR1 PRHDT, CDR2 FYEKMQ (reference sequence).

This clone showed up just a few times. This chain links TRBV29-1 with TRBJ2-7, with 8 bases matching TRBD2. V lost 1 base and J lost 6; bases outside the gene matches: 5. Germline values: CDR1 SQVTM, CDR2 ANQGSEA. There are 13 residues in the CDR3. The CDR3 spells CSVEARLAFEQYF. The CDR3 DNA is TGCAGCGTTGAAGCTAGACTAGCGTTCGAGCAGTACTTC.

The chain is built from TRBV5-1 and TRBJ2-5, with D perhaps matching TRBD2 (5 bases). The CDR3 is made up of 13 amino acids. In germline, CDR1 is SGHRS, CDR2 YFSETQ. Between the trimmed V and J ends, which lost 4 bases and 4 bases, there was a span of 11 bases. CDR3 nucleotides: TGCGCCAGCAGCCGTGGACTCTTAGAGACCCAGTACTTC. Protein sequence: CASSRGLLETQYF.

This chain joins TRBV30 and TRBJ2-5; 13 positions agree with TRBD2. CDR3 length: 15 residues. After removal of 2 bases from V and 6 bases from J, the junction contained 6 bases not matched to a gene. Germline V gene sequence: CDR1 GTSNPN, CDR2 SVGIG (reference sequence). CDR3 sequence: CAWSRTSGSRKTQYF. The CDR3 DNA sequence: TGTGCCTGGAGTAGGACTAGCGGGAGTAGAAAGACCCAGTACTTC.

V is TRBV4-3 and J is TRBJ2-1, with 9 nucleotides matching TRBD1. The ends lost 1 base at V and 6 bases at J; junction bases unmatched: 7. Germline V gene sequence: CDR1 LGHNA, CDR2 YSLEER. The CDR3 has 16 amino acids. The CDR3 region is CASSQAGQGGGNEQFF. The CDR3 bases are TGCGCCAGCAGCCAAGCGGGACAGGGAGGAGGCAATGAGCAGTTCTTC.

The genes are TRBV27 and TRBJ1-2, with 10 bases lining up with TRBD1. This CDR3 has 15 residues. Germline CDR1 MNHEY, CDR2 SMNVEV (reference sequence). With V trimmed by 3 bases and J by 2 bases, 3 bases remained unmatched. This CDR3 reads CASSLGQGRNYGYTF. CDR3 bases: TGTGCCAGCAGTTTGGGACAGGGGAGGAACTATGGCTACACCTTC.

V gene TRBV6-4 combines with J gene TRBJ2-2; D is perhaps TRBD2 (5 bases). The CDR3 extends over 13 amino acids. CDR1 MRHNA and CDR2 SNTAGT come from the germline V gene. Trimming stripped 3 bases from V and 7 bases from J, with 9 bases between. For the CDR3, the DNA is TGTGCCAGCAGTGAAACGGGGATCGGGGAGCTGTTTTTT. It codes for CASSETGIGELFF.

The CDR3 region is CASSPGKSAGNTIYF. In DNA, the CDR3 is TGTGCCAGCAGCCCAGGGAAATCGGCTGGAAACACCATATATTTT. V is TRBV7-2 and J is TRBJ1-3; D perhaps matches TRBD1 (5 bases). Germline V gives CDR1 SGHTA, CDR2 FQGNSA. This CDR3 has 15 residues. Between the trimmed V and J ends, which lost 5 bases and 2 bases, there was a span of 13 bases.

This chain links TRBV5-1 with TRBJ2-7; 9 bases fit TRBD1. Germline values: CDR1 SGHRS, CDR2 YFSETQ. CDR3 size: 15 residues. Trimming cost V 0 bases and J 5 bases; bases outside gene matches: 6. Here the CDR3 reads CASSLVGTGLHEQYF. The CDR3 DNA sequence: TGCGCCAGCAGCTTGGTCGGGACAGGGTTGCACGAGCAGTACTTC.

The chain recombines TRBV7-9 with TRBJ1-1; D call uncertain. The CDR3 has 13 residues. Germline V gene lookup returns CDR1 SEHNR and CDR2 FQNEAQ (reference sequence). Trimming pared 2 bases from V and 2 bases from J, leaving 6 bases between. CDR3 residues: CASSLSVNTEAFF. The CDR3 nucleotides read TGTGCCAGCAGCTTATCCGTTAACACTGAAGCTTTCTTT.

This chain links TRBV14 with TRBJ2-7, with D perhaps matching TRBD2 (6 bases). The CDR3 totals 14 residues. The germline CDR1 and CDR2 sequences are SGHDN and FVKESK. V was trimmed by 4 bases and J by 6 bases, leaving 16 bases between them. The CDR3 loop is CASSRELRGGEQYF. In DNA form, the CDR3 reads TGTGCCAGCAGCCGAGAGCTGCGGGGAGGCGAGCAGTACTTC.

CDR3 in DNA: TGTGCCAGCAGTTGGACAGGGGGCGGGCGTGGGGACACTGAAGCTTTCTTT. This encodes CASSWTGGGRGDTEAFF. This chain uses TRBV27 with TRBJ1-1; 11 nucleotides match TRBD1. Germline V lookup: CDR1 MNHEY, CDR2 SMNVEV (reference sequence). The V gene end was trimmed by 4 bases and the J gene end by 3 bases; junction bases not matched to a gene: 10. The CDR3 has 17 residues.

This chain links TRBV13 with TRBJ2-3; D gene unclear. The germline gives CDR1 PRHDT, CDR2 FYEKMQ (reference sequence). Trimming shortened V by 2 bases and J by 5 bases, and 5 bases separated the two germline ends. The CDR3 covers 12 residues. The DNA for the CDR3 is TGTGCCAGCAGCTTATCGGGAGATACGCAGTATTTT. Translation gives CASSLSGDTQYF. Full variable domain (remainder filled in from reference TRBV13 and TRBJ2-3): AAGVIQSPRHLIKEKRETATLKCYPIPRHDTVYWYQQGPGQDPQFLISFYEKMQSDKGSIPDRFSAQQFSDYHSELNMSSLELGDSALYFCASSLSGDTQYFGPGTRLTVL.

The chain links TRBV28 to TRBJ2-2; TRBD1 might be the D (6 bases). The CDR3 length is 15 residues. Looked up from germline, CDR1 is MDHEN and CDR2 is SYDVKM. V lost 11 bases to trimming and J lost 5 bases, with 21 bases between them. This CDR3 is CASIWAGEITGELFF. In nucleotides, the CDR3 is TGTGCCTCCATTTGGGCAGGGGAAATTACCGGGGAGCTGTTTTTT.

J is TRBJ2-7 and V is TRBV29-1; 7 bases are shared with TRBD2. The ends lost 6 bases at V and 0 bases at J; junction bases unmatched: 8. The V gene's germline CDR1 is SQVTM and CDR2 ANQGSEA. CDR3 length: 14 amino acids. The chain's CDR3 is CSVAGPGGSYEQYF. The CDR3 coding sequence is TGCAGCGTAGCGGGACCGGGCGGCTCCTACGAGCAGTACTTC.

The chain links TRBV19 to TRBJ2-7, with TRBD1 matching over 8 bases. CDR1 LNHDA and CDR2 SQIVND come from the germline V gene (reference sequence). The CDR3 has 14 residues. After removal of 5 bases from V and 3 bases from J, the junction contained 6 bases not matched to a gene. The DNA of the CDR3 is TGTGCCAGTAGTCAGACAGGGGTGAGCTACGAGCAGTACTTC. Its protein product is CASSQTGVSYEQYF.

The chain couples TRBV15 to TRBJ2-7; 9 bases line up with TRBD1. J gave up 6 bases and V 5 bases, and 11 bases lay outside the gene matches. The CDR3 is 15 residues long. Germline V gives CDR1 LNHNV, CDR2 YYDKDF (reference sequence). CDR3 protein: CATSPQTGGFSEQYF. CDR3 DNA sequence: TGTGCCACCAGCCCGCAAACAGGGGGCTTTAGCGAGCAGTACTTC.

The CDR3: CASSRLAGDRNTGELFF. DNA for the CDR3: TGCGCCAGCAGCCGCCTAGCGGGAGACAGGAACACCGGGGAGCTGTTTTTT. V and J are TRBV4-1 and TRBJ2-2; 10 bases map to TRBD2. The CDR3 totals 17 residues. V dropped 4 bases and J dropped 1; count of bases not matched to a gene: 6. Germline-derived CDR1 and CDR2 are MGHRA and YSYEKL.

The genes are TRBV6-1 and TRBJ1-3; D not certain. The CDR3 length is 16 residues. V was trimmed by 1 base and J by 0 bases, leaving 10 bases between them. Germline-derived CDR1 and CDR2 are MNHNS and SASEGT. The CDR3 DNA follows: TGTGCCAGCAGTGAAGGAGGGCAGTTCTCTGGAAACACCATATATTTT. This gives the protein CASSEGGQFSGNTIYF.

The chain recombines TRBV4-2 with TRBJ2-5; TRBD2 aligns across 9 bases. The CDR3 length is 18 residues. Germline CDR1 is LGHNA and CDR2 is YNFKEQ. With V trimmed by 0 bases and J by 5 bases, 13 bases remained unmatched. CDR3 in amino acids: CASSQEGGLARVGETQYF. CDR3 bases: TGTGCCAGCAGCCAAGAGGGGGGACTAGCCAGAGTAGGGGAGACCCAGTACTTC.

V usage is TRBV29-1 and J usage is TRBJ1-4; D might be TRBD1 (5 bases). V lost 6 bases to trimming and J lost 0 bases, with 14 bases between them. The CDR3 is made up of 15 amino acids. Germline V gene lookup returns CDR1 SQVTM and CDR2 ANQGSEA. CDR3 bases: TGCAGCGTGATACAGGCGGCCGCAACTAATGAAAAACTGTTTTTT. This sequence encodes CSVIQAAATNEKLFF.

The chain combines TRBV7-2 with TRBJ2-3, with unresolved D. CDR1 SGHTA and CDR2 FQGNSA come from the germline V gene. The CDR3 has 12 amino acids. Trimming shortened V by 4 bases and J by 6 bases, and 8 bases separated the two germline ends. CDR3 nucleotide sequence: TGTGCCAGCAGCTCCGGGTGGGATACGCAGTATTTT. As protein: CASSSGWDTQYF.

The chain has TRBV6-1 and TRBJ1-2; D remains ambiguous. The CDR3 length is 13 residues. CDR1 is MNHNS and CDR2 is SASEGT in the germline V gene. Trimming took 4 bases from V and 2 from J, leaving 8 bases between them. CDR3 amino acids: CASSARENYGYTF. CDR3 nucleotides: TGTGCCAGCAGTGCAAGGGAGAACTATGGCTACACCTTC.

J is TRBJ2-1 and V is TRBV15; 8 bases line up with TRBD2. The length of the CDR3 is 16 residues. Losses at the gene ends were 5 bases for V and 0 bases for J; bases not matched to a gene: 6. Germline V gene sequence: CDR1 LNHNV, CDR2 YYDKDF (reference sequence). Here the CDR3 DNA reads TGTGCCACCAGCCCACTAGCGGACGGCTCCTACAATGAGCAGTTCTTC. Protein sequence: CATSPLADGSYNEQFF.

J is TRBJ1-3 and V is TRBV30; D not resolved. V lost 4 bases and J 6 bases, leaving 13 bases between the germline ends. Germline assignment: CDR1 GTSNPN and CDR2 SVGIG (reference sequence). This CDR3 is built from 13 residues. The CDR3 bases are TGTGCCTGGAAGCTCCATCTTGAAAACACCATATATTTT. Translation: CAWKLHLENTIYF. Supplemented by reference TRBV30 and TRBJ1-3, the full variable domain reads SQTIHQWPATLVQPVGSPLSLECTVEGTSNPNLYWYRQAAGRGLQLLFYSVGIGQISSEVPQNLSASRPQDRQFILSSKKLLLSDSGFYLCAWKLHLENTIYFGEGSWLTVV.